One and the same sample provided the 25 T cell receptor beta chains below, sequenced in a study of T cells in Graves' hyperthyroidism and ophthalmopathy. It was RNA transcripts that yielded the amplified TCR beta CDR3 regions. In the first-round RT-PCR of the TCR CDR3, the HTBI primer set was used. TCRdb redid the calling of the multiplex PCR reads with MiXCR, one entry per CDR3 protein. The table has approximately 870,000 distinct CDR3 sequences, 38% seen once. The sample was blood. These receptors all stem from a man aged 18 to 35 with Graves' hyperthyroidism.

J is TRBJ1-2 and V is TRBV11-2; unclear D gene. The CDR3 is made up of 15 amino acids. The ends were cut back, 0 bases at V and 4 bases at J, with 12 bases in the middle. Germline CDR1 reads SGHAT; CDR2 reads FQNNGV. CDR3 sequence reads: CASSLEPGGSYGYTF. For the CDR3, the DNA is TGTGCCAGCAGCTTAGAGCCCGGCGGGAGCTATGGCTACACCTTC.

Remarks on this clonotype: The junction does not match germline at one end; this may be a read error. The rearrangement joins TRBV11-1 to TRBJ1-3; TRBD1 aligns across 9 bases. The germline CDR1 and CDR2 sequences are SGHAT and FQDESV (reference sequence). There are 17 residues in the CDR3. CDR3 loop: CASSRAPGTGTGNTIYF. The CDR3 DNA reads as TGCGCCAGCAGCCGAGCCCCCGGGACAGGGACTGGAAACACCATATATTTT. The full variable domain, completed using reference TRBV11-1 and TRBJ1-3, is EAEVAQSPRYKITEKSQAVAFWCDPISGHATLYWYRQILGQGPELLVQFQDESVVDDSQLPKDRFSAERLKGVDSTLKIQPAELGDSAMYLCASSRAPGTGTGNTIYFGEGSWLTVV.

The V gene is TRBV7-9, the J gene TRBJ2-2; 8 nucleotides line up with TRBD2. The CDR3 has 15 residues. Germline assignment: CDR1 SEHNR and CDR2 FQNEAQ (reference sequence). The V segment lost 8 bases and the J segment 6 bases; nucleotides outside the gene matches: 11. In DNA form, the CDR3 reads TGTGCCAGCGACACGAGGGCTAGCGGGCCCGGGGAGCTGTTTTTT. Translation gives CASDTRASGPGELFF.

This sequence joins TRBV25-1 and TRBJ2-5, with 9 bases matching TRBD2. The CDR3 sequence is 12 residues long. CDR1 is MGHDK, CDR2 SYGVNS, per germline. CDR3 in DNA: TGTGCTAGAGCAGCGGGGGGAGAGACCCAGTACTTC. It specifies CARAAGGETQYF.

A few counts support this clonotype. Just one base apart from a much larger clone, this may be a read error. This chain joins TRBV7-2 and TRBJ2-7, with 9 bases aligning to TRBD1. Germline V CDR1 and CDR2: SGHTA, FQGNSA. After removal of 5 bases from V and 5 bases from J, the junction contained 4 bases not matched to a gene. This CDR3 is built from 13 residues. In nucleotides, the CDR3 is TGTGCCAGCAGCCCGGACAGGGGCGACGAGCAGTACTTC. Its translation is CASSPDRGDEQYF.

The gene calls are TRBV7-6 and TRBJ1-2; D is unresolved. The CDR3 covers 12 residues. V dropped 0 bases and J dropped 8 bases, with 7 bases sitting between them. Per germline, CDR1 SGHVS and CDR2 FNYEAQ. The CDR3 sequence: CASSLAPLGYTF. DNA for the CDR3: TGTGCCAGCAGCTTAGCACCCTTGGGCTACACCTTC.

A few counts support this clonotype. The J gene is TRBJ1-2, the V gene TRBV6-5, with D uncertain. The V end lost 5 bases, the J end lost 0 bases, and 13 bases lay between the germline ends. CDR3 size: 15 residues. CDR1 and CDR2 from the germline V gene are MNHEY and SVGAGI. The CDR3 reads CASSETDLANYGYTF. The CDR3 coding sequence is TGTGCCAGCAGTGAAACGGACCTCGCTAACTATGGCTACACCTTC.

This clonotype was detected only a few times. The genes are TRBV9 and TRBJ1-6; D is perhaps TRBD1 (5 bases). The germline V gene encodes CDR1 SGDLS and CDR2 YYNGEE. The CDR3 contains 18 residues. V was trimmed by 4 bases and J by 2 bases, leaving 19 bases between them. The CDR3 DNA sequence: TGTGCCAGCAGCTTAGAGGGGAACCAGGGACCCTATAATTCACCCCTCCACTTT. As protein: CASSLEGNQGPYNSPLHF.

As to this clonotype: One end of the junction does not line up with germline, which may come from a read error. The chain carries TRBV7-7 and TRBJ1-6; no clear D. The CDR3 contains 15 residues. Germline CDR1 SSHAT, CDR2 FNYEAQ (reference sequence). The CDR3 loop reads CASSQEGRPRSPLHF. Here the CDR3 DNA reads TGTGCTAGCAGCCAAGAGGGCAGGCCGCGGTCACCCCTCCACTTT.

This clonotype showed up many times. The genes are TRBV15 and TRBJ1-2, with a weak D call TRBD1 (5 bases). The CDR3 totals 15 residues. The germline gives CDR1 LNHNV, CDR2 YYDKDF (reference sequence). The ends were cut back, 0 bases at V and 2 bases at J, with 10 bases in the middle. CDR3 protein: CATSREKTVNYGYTF. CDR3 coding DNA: TGTGCCACCAGCAGAGAAAAGACAGTAAACTATGGCTACACCTTC.

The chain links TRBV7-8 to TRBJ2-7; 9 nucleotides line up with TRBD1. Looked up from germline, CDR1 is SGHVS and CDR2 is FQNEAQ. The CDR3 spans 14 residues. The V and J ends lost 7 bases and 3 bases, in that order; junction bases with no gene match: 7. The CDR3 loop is CASIPGTGFYEQYF. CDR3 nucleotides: TGTGCCAGCATTCCCGGGACAGGGTTCTACGAGCAGTACTTC. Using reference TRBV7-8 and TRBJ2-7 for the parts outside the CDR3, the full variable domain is GAGVSQSPRYKVAKRGQDVALRCDPISGHVSLFWYQQALGQGPEFLTYFQNEAQLDKSGLPSDRFFAERPEGSVSTLKIQRTQQEDSAVYLCASIPGTGFYEQYFGPGTRLTVT.

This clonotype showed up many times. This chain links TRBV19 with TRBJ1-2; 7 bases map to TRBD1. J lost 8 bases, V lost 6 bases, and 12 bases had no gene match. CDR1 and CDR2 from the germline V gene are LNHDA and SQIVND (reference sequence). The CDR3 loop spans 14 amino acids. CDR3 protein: CASRSGLGTDGYTF. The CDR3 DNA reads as TGTGCCAGTAGATCGGGCCTGGGGACAGACGGCTACACCTTC.

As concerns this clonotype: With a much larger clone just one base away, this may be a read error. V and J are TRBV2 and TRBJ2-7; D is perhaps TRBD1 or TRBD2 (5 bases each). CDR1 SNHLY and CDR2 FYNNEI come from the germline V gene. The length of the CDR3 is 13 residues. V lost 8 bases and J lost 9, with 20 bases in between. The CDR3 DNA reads TGTGCCAGCCGTGGGACGGGTCTGTTGGGGCAGTACTTC. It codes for CASRGTGLLGQYF.

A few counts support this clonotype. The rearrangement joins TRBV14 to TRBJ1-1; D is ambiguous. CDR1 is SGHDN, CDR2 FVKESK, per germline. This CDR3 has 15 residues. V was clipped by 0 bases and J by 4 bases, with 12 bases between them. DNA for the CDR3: TGTGCCAGCAGCCAAGATAGTAACCGTGCCACTGAAGCTTTCTTT. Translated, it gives CASSQDSNRATEAFF.

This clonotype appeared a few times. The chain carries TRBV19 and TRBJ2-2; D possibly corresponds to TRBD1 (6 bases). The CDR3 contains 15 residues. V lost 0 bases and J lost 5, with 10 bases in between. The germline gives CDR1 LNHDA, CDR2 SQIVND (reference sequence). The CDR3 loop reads CASSIEADRTGELFF. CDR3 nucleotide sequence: TGTGCCAGTAGTATAGAGGCGGACAGAACCGGGGAGCTGTTTTTT.

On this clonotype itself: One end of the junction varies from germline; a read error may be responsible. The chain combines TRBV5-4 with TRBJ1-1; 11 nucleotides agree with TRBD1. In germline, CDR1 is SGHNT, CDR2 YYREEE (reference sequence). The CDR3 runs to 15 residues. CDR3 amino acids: CASSLDRGQGTEAFF. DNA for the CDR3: TGTGCCAGCAGTTTGGACAGGGGGCAGGGCACTGAAGCTTTCTTT.

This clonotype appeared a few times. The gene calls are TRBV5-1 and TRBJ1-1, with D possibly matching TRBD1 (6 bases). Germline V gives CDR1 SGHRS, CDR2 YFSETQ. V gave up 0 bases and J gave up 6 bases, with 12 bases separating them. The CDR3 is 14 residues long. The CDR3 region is CASSLVAGDAEAFF. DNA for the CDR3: TGCGCCAGCAGCTTGGTGGCAGGGGACGCTGAAGCTTTCTTT.

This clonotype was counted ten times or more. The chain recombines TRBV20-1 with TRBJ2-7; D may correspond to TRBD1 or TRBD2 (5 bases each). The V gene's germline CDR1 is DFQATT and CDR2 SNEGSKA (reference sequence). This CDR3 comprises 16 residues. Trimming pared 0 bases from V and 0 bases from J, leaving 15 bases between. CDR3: CSARDRGRVNSYEQYF. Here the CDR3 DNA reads TGCAGTGCTAGAGATCGGGGACGGGTAAACTCCTACGAGCAGTACTTC.

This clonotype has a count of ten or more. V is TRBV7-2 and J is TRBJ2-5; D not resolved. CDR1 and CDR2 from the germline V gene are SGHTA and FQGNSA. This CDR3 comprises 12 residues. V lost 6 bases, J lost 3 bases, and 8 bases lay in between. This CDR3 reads CASSFEEETQYF. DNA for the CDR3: TGTGCCAGCAGTTTCGAGGAAGAGACCCAGTACTTC.

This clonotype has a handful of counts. DNA for the CDR3: TGCGCCAGCAGCTTGGAAGGCATGCGAGAGACCCAGTACTTC. It encodes CASSLEGMRETQYF. The rearrangement joins TRBV5-1 to TRBJ2-5; no clear D gene. CDR1 is SGHRS, CDR2 YFSETQ, per germline. This CDR3 region has 14 residues. V lost 0 bases and J 4 bases, leaving 10 bases between the germline ends.

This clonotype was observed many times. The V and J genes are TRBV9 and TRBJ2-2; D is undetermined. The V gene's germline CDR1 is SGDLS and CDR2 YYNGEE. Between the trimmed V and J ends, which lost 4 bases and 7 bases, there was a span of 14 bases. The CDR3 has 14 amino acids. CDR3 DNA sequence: TGTGCCAGCAGCTCGATCGGAACGGGCGGGGAGCTGTTTTTT. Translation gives CASSSIGTGGELFF.

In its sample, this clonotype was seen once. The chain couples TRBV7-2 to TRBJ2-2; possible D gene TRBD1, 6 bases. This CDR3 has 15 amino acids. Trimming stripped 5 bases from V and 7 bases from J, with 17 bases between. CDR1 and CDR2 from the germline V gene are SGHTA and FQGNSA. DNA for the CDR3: TGTGCCAGCAGCAAAGTCCAACAGGGTAACGGGGAGCTGTTTTTT. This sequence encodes CASSKVQQGNGELFF.

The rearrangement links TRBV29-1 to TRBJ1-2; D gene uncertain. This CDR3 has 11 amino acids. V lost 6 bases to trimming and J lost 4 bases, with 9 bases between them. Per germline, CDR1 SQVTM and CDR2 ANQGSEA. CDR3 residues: CSVPDLYGYTF. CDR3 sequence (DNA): TGCAGCGTCCCGGACCTCTATGGCTACACCTTC.

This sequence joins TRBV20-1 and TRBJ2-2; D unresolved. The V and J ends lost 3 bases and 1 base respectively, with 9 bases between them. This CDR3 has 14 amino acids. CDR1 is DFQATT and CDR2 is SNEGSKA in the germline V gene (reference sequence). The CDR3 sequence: CSASDSLNTGELFF. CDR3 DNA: TGCAGTGCTAGCGACTCCCTGAACACCGGGGAGCTGTTTTTT.

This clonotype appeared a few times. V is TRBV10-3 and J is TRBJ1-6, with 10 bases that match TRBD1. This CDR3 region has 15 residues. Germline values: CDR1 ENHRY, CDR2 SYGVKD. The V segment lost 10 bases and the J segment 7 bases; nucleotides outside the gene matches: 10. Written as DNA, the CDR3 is TGTGCCAGCATGCGGGACAGGGGATTGAATTCACCCCTCCACTTT. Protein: CASMRDRGLNSPLHF.